This T cell receptor beta chain emerged from a study of blood T cell repertoires in COVID-19. Looked up from germline, CDR1 is LGHNA and CDR2 is YSLEER. The CDR3 is 16 residues long. Trimming stripped 1 base from V and 5 bases from J, with 16 bases between. Clones were read by immunoSEQ multiplex PCR, and TCRdb kept only the in-frame ones, dropping some. The sample records 300,000 to 400,000 clones, 70% to 90% being singletons. The clonotype was recovered from a woman aged 35 to 49 with acute COVID-19. Material: PBMCs or T cells enriched from blood (not recorded which). The V call is TRBV4-3, the J call TRBJ2-3, with D perhaps TRBD2 (7 bases). The CDR3 DNA reads TGCGCCAGCAGCCAAGTCGGACTAGTGGGACAAGATACGCAGTATTTT. Encoded protein: CASSQVGLVGQDTQYF.